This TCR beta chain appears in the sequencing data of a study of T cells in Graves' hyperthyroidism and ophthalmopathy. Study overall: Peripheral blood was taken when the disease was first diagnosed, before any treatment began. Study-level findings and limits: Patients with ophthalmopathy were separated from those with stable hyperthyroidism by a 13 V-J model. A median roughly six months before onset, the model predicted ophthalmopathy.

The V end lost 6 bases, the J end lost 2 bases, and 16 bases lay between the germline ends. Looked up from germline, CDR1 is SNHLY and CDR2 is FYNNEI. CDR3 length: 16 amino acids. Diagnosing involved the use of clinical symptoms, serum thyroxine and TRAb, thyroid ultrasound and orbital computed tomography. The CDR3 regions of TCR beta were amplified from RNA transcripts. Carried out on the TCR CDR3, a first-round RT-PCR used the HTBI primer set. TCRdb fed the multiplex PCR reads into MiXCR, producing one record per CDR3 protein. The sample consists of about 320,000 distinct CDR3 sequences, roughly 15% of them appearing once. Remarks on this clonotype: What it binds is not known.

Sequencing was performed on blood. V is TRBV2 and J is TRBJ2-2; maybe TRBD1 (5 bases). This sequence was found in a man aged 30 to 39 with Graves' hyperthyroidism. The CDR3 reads CASSRVGPANTGELFF. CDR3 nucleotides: TGTGCCAGCAGCAGAGTGGGGCCAGCTAACACCGGGGAGCTGTTTTTT.